This T cell receptor (beta chain) was obtained from a study of spatial heterogeneity in lung cancer. Notes on the study in general: The number of expanded tumor alpha and beta chains correlated with mutation number.

V shed 3 bases, J shed 4 bases, and the junction held 2 bases outside the gene matches. The CDR3 loop spans 13 amino acids. Germline-derived CDR1 and CDR2 are SGHRS and YFSETQ. Each CDR3 protein gets one entry after TCRdb re-called the 5' RACE reads with MiXCR. The sample has 15,000 or so distinct CDR3 sequences, over 3.5% seen once. Documented time point: sample taken at primary tumor resection. Whole RNA, which was extracted from tumor, nontumor lung tissue or frozen PBMC, was sequenced without any cell sorting. Of note for this clonotype: Its specificity is not known. Because this beta chain is a stray read in a library intended to capture alpha chains, its abundance should not be given much weight.

The sequenced sample was lung tumor tissue, obtained at surgery. This receptor was taken from a female donor with early-stage non-small cell lung cancer. V is TRBV5-1 and J is TRBJ2-3; 7 bases map to TRBD1. The CDR3 loop reads CASSSQGADTQYF. The CDR3 nucleotides are TGCGCCAGCAGCTCCCAGGGGGCAGATACGCAGTATTTT.